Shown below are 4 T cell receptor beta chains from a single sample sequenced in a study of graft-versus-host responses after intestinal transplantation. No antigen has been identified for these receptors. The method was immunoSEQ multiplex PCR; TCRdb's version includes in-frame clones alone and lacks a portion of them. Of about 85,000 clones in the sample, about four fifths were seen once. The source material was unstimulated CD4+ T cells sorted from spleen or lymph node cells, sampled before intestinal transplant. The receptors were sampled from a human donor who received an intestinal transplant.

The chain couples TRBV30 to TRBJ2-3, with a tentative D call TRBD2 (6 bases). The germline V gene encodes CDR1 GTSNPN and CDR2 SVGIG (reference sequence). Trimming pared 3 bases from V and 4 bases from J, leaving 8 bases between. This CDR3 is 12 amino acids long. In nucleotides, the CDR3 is TGTGCCTGGAGCCGGAGGGCAGATACGCAGTATTTT. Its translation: CAWSRRADTQYF. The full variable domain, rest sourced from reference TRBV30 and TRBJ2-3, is SQTIHQWPATLVQPVGSPLSLECTVEGTSNPNLYWYRQAAGRGLQLLFYSVGIGQISSEVPQNLSASRPQDRQFILSSKKLLLSDSGFYLCAWSRRADTQYFGPGTRLTVL.

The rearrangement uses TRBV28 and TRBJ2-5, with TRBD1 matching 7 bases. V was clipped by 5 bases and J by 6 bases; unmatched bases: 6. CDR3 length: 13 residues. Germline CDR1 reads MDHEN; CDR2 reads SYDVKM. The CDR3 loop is CASSKQGWKTQYF. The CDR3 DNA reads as TGTGCCAGCAGTAAACAGGGGTGGAAGACCCAGTACTTC.

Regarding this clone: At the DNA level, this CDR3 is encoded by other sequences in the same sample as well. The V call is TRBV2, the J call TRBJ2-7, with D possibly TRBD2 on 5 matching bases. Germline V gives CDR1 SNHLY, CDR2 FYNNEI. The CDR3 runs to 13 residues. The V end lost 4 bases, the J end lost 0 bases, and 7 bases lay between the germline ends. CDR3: CASSVAGSYEQYF. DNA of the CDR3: TGTGCCAGCAGTGTTGCGGGCTCCTACGAGCAGTACTTC.

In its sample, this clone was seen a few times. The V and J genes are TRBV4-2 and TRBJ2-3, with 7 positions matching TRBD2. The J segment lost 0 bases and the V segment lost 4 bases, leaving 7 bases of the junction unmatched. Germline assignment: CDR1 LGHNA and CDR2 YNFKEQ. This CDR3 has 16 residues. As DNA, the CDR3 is TGTGCCAGCAGCCCCCGGACTAGGACTAGCACAGATACGCAGTATTTT. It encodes CASSPRTRTSTDTQYF.